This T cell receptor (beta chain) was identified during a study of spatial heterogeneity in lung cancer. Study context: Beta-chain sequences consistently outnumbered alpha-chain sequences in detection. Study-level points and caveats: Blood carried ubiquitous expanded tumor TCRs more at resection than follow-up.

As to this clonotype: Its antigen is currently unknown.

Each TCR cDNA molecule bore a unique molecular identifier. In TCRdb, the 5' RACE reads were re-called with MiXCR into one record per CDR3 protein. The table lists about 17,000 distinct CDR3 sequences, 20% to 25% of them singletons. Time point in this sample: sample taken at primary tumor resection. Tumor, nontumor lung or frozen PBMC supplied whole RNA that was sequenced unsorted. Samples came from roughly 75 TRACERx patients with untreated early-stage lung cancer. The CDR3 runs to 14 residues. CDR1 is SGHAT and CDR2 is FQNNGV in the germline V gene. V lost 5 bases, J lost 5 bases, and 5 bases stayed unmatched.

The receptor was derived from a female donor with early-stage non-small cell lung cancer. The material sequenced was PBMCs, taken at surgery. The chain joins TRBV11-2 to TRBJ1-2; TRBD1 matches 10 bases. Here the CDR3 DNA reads TGTGCCAGCAGCCCACGGGACAGGGGATATGGCTACACCTTC. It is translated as CASSPRDRGYGYTF.